This T cell receptor (beta chain) originates from a study of blood T cell repertoires in COVID-19. The CDR3 loop spans 15 amino acids. Germline lookup yields CDR1 SGHTA and CDR2 FQGNSA. With 1 base removed from V and 7 bases from J, the gap between germline ends came to 14 bases. Assay used: immunoSEQ multiplex PCR; TCRdb lists only in-frame clones, some missing. The table lists some 120,000 clones, approximately 85% of them singletons. V and J are TRBV7-2 and TRBJ1-5; D ambiguous. The TCR sequence derives from a man aged 80 or over with active or convalescent COVID-19. Specimen: peripheral blood. CDR3: CASSLEATTGQPQHF. CDR3 in DNA: TGTGCCAGCAGCTTAGAGGCAACCACGGGGCAGCCCCAGCATTTT.